These 7 T cell receptor beta chains were all obtained from the same sample, sequenced in a study of Graves' ophthalmopathy and Graves' hyperthyroidism. As the template, RNA transcripts were used to amplify TCR beta CDR3 regions. Second-round multiplex PCR came after first-round RT-PCR with HTBI primers. MiXCR, applied by TCRdb to the multiplex PCR reads, yields one record per CDR3 protein. The sample has 900,000 to 1,200,000 distinct CDR3 sequences; roughly two fifths are singletons. The sample taken for sequencing was peripheral blood or thyroid tissue (not recorded which). All receptors derive from an adult man with Graves' hyperthyroidism.

At least ten counts were recorded for this clonotype. The gene calls are TRBV2 and TRBJ1-6; D gene unclear. Trimming pared 6 bases from V and 0 bases from J, leaving 9 bases between. CDR3 length: 15 amino acids. Per the germline V gene, CDR1 is SNHLY and CDR2 is FYNNEI. In DNA, the CDR3 is TGTGCCAGCAGCCCTCGTTCCTCCTATAATTCACCCCTCCACTTT. Translation gives CASSPRSSYNSPLHF. The full variable domain, its missing parts supplied by reference TRBV2 and TRBJ1-6, is EPEVTQTPSHQVTQMGQEVILRCVPISNHLYFYWYRQILGQKVEFLVSFYNNEISEKSEIFDDQFSVERPDGSNFTLKIRSTKLEDSAMYFCASSPRSSYNSPLHFGNGTRLTVT.

Turning to this clonotype: A much more abundant neighbour one base away suggests this may be a read error. The rearrangement joins TRBV12-3 or TRBV12-4 to TRBJ1-5; maybe TRBD1 (5 bases). CDR3 size: 15 residues. The CDR3 loop reads CTSRSGTAKDQPQHF. In DNA form, the CDR3 reads TGTACCAGCAGATCCGGGACTGCAAAGGATCAGCCCCAGCATTTT.

At least ten counts were recorded for this clonotype. The rearrangement uses TRBV6-5 and TRBJ1-2; 7 positions match TRBD1. Trimming removed 11 bases from V and 2 bases from J; junction bases left unmatched: 8. This CDR3 is 13 amino acids long. Germline CDR1 MNHEY, CDR2 SVGAGI. This CDR3 reads CAVTQQGNYGYTF. For the CDR3, the DNA is TGTGCCGTCACTCAACAGGGGAACTATGGCTACACCTTC.

The chain couples TRBV7-9 to TRBJ1-1; D may be TRBD1 (6 bases). Deletions cut 2 bases from V and 1 base from J, with 11 bases between. The CDR3 runs 15 residues. Per germline, CDR1 SEHNR and CDR2 FQNEAQ (reference sequence). CDR3 sequence: CASSLLGTSNTEAFF. In DNA form, the CDR3 reads TGTGCCAGCAGCTTACTGGGGACATCGAACACTGAAGCTTTCTTT.

The J gene is TRBJ2-5, the V gene TRBV2; maybe TRBD1 (5 bases). The CDR3 has 13 residues. Germline V gene data show CDR1 as SNHLY and CDR2 as FYNNEI. V was clipped by 4 bases and J by 4 bases, with 10 bases between them. The CDR3 spells CASSVPGPETQYF. CDR3 DNA sequence: TGTGCCAGCAGTGTACCAGGGCCAGAGACCCAGTACTTC.

This clonotype was counted ten times or more. V is TRBV7-9 and J is TRBJ2-5, with 11 bases matching TRBD2. The CDR3 contains 17 residues. The J segment lost 5 bases and the V segment lost 1 base, leaving 9 bases of the junction unmatched. Germline V gene sequence: CDR1 SEHNR, CDR2 FQNEAQ (reference sequence). The CDR3 DNA reads TGTGCCAGCAGCTTAGAGGGGGCTAGCGGGAGGATGGAGACCCAGTACTTC. Translated: CASSLEGASGRMETQYF.

This clonotype was recorded at least ten times. The CDR3, as DNA: TGCAGTGCCGTAGCGGGAGGGCCCTCCTACGAGCAGTACTTC. Encoded protein: CSAVAGGPSYEQYF. This chain links TRBV20-1 with TRBJ2-7; 11 bases fit TRBD2. Per germline, CDR1 DFQATT and CDR2 SNEGSKA (reference sequence). V dropped 6 bases and J dropped 0; count of bases not matched to a gene: 4. The CDR3 length is 14 residues.